Listed below are T cell receptor beta chains from one sample, sequenced in a study of human T cells and chemical hapten exposure. TCRdb fed the RACE reads into MiXCR, producing one record per CDR3 protein. The table has over 300,000 distinct CDR3 sequences, 4% to 6% seen once. Material: whole blood, obtained in connection with sensitization to the hapten diphenylcyclopropenone (DPC). The receptors originated from a woman aged 45-60 years with alopecia areata. Some clones in this sample may be carry-over from other donors' samples. Both conserved end residues are part of each CDR3. Fields, in order: D gene, V gene, CDR3 protein. The D gene is left open where the match is weak.

d_call: NA
v_call: TRBV7-9
cdr3_aa: CASSLAEPTYEQYF

d_call: NA
v_call: TRBV6-5
cdr3_aa: CASSYSGTQAGETQYF

d_call: NA
v_call: TRBV20-1
cdr3_aa: CSAGRTNTEAFF

d_call: TRBD1
v_call: TRBV29-1
cdr3_aa: CSVEDRDRGAGTDTQYF

d_call: NA
v_call: TRBV3-1
cdr3_aa: CASSQTGDGYTF

d_call: TRBD1
v_call: TRBV10-3
cdr3_aa: CAMETGGPGNEQFF

d_call: NA
v_call: TRBV6-6
cdr3_aa: CASSLQGPEGNTIYF

d_call: TRBD1
v_call: TRBV12-3/TRBV12-4
cdr3_aa: CASSLTWTGNTGELFF

d_call: NA
v_call: TRBV5-1
cdr3_aa: CASSLAIRSGGEETQYF

d_call: NA
v_call: TRBV9
cdr3_aa: CASSVSSQGSDTQYF

d_call: TRBD2
v_call: TRBV10-3
cdr3_aa: CAIKERAGGNNEQFF

d_call: NA
v_call: TRBV9
cdr3_aa: CASSVVGGASEKLFF

d_call: TRBD2
v_call: TRBV6-6
cdr3_aa: CASSYSNFLAGVYEQYF

d_call: NA
v_call: TRBV6-5
cdr3_aa: CASSYGVTGNTIYF

d_call: NA
v_call: TRBV6-2/TRBV6-3
cdr3_aa: CASTQGNDEQFF

d_call: TRBD2
v_call: TRBV9
cdr3_aa: CASSAPGLAGGGTGELFF

d_call: TRBD1
v_call: TRBV12-3/TRBV12-4
cdr3_aa: CASSSRDRPGEQYF

d_call: TRBD1
v_call: TRBV6-5
cdr3_aa: CASSYGQGDPHGYTF

d_call: NA
v_call: TRBV12-3/TRBV12-4
cdr3_aa: CASSTSPSTDTQYF

d_call: NA
v_call: TRBV5-1
cdr3_aa: CASSLLTGTYNEQFF

d_call: TRBD2
v_call: TRBV5-1
cdr3_aa: CASSLVGRGPDTQYF

d_call: NA
v_call: TRBV5-1
cdr3_aa: CASSFTQQEQFF

d_call: NA
v_call: TRBV11-2
cdr3_aa: CASSRGLTQDEQYF

d_call: TRBD2
v_call: TRBV6-5
cdr3_aa: CASSYGAGGTYEQYF

d_call: TRBD1
v_call: TRBV12-3/TRBV12-4
cdr3_aa: CASRWGQENYGYTF

d_call: NA
v_call: TRBV18
cdr3_aa: CASSPPSGVGTQYF

d_call: NA
v_call: TRBV4-2
cdr3_aa: CASSPGKTDTQYF

d_call: NA
v_call: TRBV12-3/TRBV12-4
cdr3_aa: CASSGGMSTYNEQFF

d_call: NA
v_call: TRBV15
cdr3_aa: CATSATSATNEKLFF

d_call: NA
v_call: TRBV6-5
cdr3_aa: CASSYGIGGTEAFF

d_call: TRBD2
v_call: TRBV27
cdr3_aa: CASSRTRSYNEQFF

d_call: NA
v_call: TRBV7-9
cdr3_aa: CATKGMDTEAFF

d_call: NA
v_call: TRBV6-5
cdr3_aa: CASSSSTLNTEAFF

d_call: NA
v_call: TRBV27
cdr3_aa: CASRKQSTDTQYF

d_call: NA
v_call: TRBV27
cdr3_aa: CASSLKQTYPIGDTQYF

d_call: NA
v_call: TRBV2
cdr3_aa: CASSPLGGDSNQPQHF

d_call: NA
v_call: TRBV5-6
cdr3_aa: CASSFGGGEAFF